Listed here are 18 T cell receptor beta chains from one sample, sequenced in a study of blood T cells in healthy people across ages. PCR was performed a second time for about 6 to 11 cycles using a sample-barcoded 5' primer and a J-beta primer mix. TCRdb reanalysed the 5' RACE reads using MiXCR and keeps one entry per CDR3 protein. The table records roughly 800,000 distinct CDR3 sequences, roughly 60% of them present only once. Sequenced input: blood. The receptors originated from a man aged 25-45 years in good health.

The J gene is TRBJ2-7, the V gene TRBV10-3, with 8 bases lining up with TRBD1. Germline assignment: CDR1 ENHRY and CDR2 SYGVKD. This CDR3 comprises 15 residues. Trimming at V came to 0 bases and at J to 9 bases, leaving 10 bases not matched to a gene. The CDR3 sequence is CAISESAGQQGVQYF. As DNA, the CDR3 is TGTGCCATCAGTGAGTCGGCGGGACAACAGGGGGTGCAGTACTTC.

In its sample, this clonotype was seen a few times. DNA of the CDR3: TGTGCCAGCAGCCAAAGCCGGGACAGGGTGTATGAGCAGTTCTTC. This encodes CASSQSRDRVYEQFF. The rearrangement uses TRBV4-2 and TRBJ2-1; 9 nucleotides align to TRBD1. The germline CDR1 and CDR2 sequences are LGHNA and YNFKEQ. This CDR3 has 15 residues. V gave up 2 bases and J gave up 8 bases; unmatched junction bases: 7.

This clonotype was seen only a few times. The chain carries TRBV28 and TRBJ2-5; D remains ambiguous. Germline-derived CDR1 and CDR2 are MDHEN and SYDVKM. V was trimmed by 4 bases and J by 2 bases, leaving 14 bases between them. This CDR3 has 15 residues. The CDR3 reads CASSSDESKQETQYF. The CDR3, as DNA: TGTGCCAGCAGTTCCGATGAGTCAAAGCAAGAGACCCAGTACTTC.

The V call is TRBV27, the J call TRBJ2-7, with TRBD2 identical over 12 bases. The trim removed 0 bases at V and 5 bases at J, leaving 8 bases unmatched. The CDR3 runs 17 residues. Germline V gene lookup returns CDR1 MNHEY and CDR2 SMNVEV (reference sequence). The CDR3 coding sequence is TGTGCCAGCAGTTTATCTTGGACTAGCGGGGTCTTAGACGAGCAGTACTTC. This codes for CASSLSWTSGVLDEQYF.

The chain has TRBV6-1 and TRBJ1-5; TRBD1 aligns across 9 bases. The ends lost 3 bases at V and 6 bases at J; junction bases unmatched: 9. Germline-derived CDR1 and CDR2 are MNHNS and SASEGT. CDR3 length: 16 amino acids. The CDR3 loop reads CASSELTGQGSQPQHF. As DNA, the CDR3 is TGTGCCAGCAGTGAGCTTACTGGACAGGGGAGTCAGCCCCAGCATTTT.

The table lists this clonotype with a count of one. The rearrangement joins TRBV6-5 to TRBJ2-7, with a weak D call TRBD1 (6 bases). V was shortened by 2 bases and J by 10 bases, with 15 bases between the two germline ends. Germline-derived CDR1 and CDR2 are MNHEY and SVGAGI. The CDR3 runs 13 residues. In nucleotides, the CDR3 is TGTGCCAGCAGTTACACAGGGCCCGGTCTTCAGTACTTC. Its translation is CASSYTGPGLQYF.

This clonotype was detected only a few times. This chain uses TRBV10-3 with TRBJ2-1; tentatively, D is TRBD1 or TRBD2 (5 bases each). V lost 2 bases, J lost 8 bases, and 16 bases lay in between. The CDR3 has 15 residues. Germline V gene sequence: CDR1 ENHRY, CDR2 SYGVKD. This chain's CDR3 is CAISERVGKGHEQFF. The CDR3 DNA sequence: TGTGCCATCAGTGAGCGGGTCGGGAAGGGGCATGAGCAGTTCTTC.

The rearrangement links TRBV7-2 to TRBJ1-5; D not certain. This CDR3 is built from 11 residues. Germline CDR1 and CDR2: SGHTA and FQGNSA. V was clipped by 5 bases and J by 10 bases, with 9 bases between them. In nucleotides, the CDR3 is TGTGCCAGCAGCCGACGGGGTCCCCAGCATTTT. Amino acid sequence: CASSRRGPQHF.

For the CDR3, the DNA is TGCGCCAGCAGCAACCGACAGCAAGAGACCCAGTACTTC. Amino acid sequence: CASSNRQQETQYF. The chain couples TRBV5-1 to TRBJ2-5, with D possibly matching TRBD1 (5 bases). V lost 4 bases to trimming and J lost 2 bases, with 9 bases between them. The CDR3 is 13 amino acids. CDR1 is SGHRS, CDR2 YFSETQ, per germline.

With respect to this clonotype: Compared with germline, one end of the junction differs, possibly owing to a read error. The chain has TRBV5-1 and TRBJ1-2; possible D gene TRBD1, 6 bases. The CDR3 contains 14 residues. Germline V gene sequence: CDR1 SGHRS, CDR2 YFSETQ. This CDR3 reads CASSFTGDNYGFTF. CDR3 nucleotides: TGCGCCAGCAGCTTCACGGGGGACAACTATGGCTTCACCTTC. The full variable domain, in which reference TRBV5-1 and TRBJ1-2 provide the parts outside the CDR3, is KAGVTQTPRYLIKTRGQQVTLSCSPISGHRSVSWYQQTPGQGLQFLFEYFSETQRNKGNFPGRFSGRQFSNSRSEMNVSTLELGDSALYLCASSFTGDNYGFTFGSGTRLTVV.

Of note for this clonotype: A junction boundary mismatches the germline segment, possibly from a read error. The chain has TRBV18 and TRBJ2-4; either TRBD1 or TRBD2 may supply D (5 bases each). The end of the DNA aligns better with TRBJ2-5, so the J call may be wrong. Germline CDR1 and CDR2: KGHSH and LQKENI. CDR3 length: 14 amino acids. For the CDR3, the DNA is TGCGCCAGCTCACCAGATGGGGGTATAGAGACCCAGTACTTC. Residues: CASSPDGGIETQYF.

V usage is TRBV18 and J usage is TRBJ2-7; the match to TRBD2 covers 8 bases. The CDR3 runs 15 residues. V lost 0 bases and J lost 3; bases outside the gene matches: 4. Per the germline V gene, CDR1 is KGHSH and CDR2 is LQKENI. CDR3 region: CASSPPGLGHYEQYF. The CDR3 DNA is TGTGCCAGCTCACCACCGGGACTAGGGCACTACGAGCAGTACTTC.

The chain has TRBV11-1 and TRBJ2-4; D remains unclear. The CDR3 totals 13 residues. Trimming cost V 1 base and J 6 bases, with 7 bases left between them. Germline-derived CDR1 and CDR2 are SGHAT and FQDESV (reference sequence). CDR3 in DNA: TGTGCCAGCAGCTTAGTAGTTGGAAACATTCAGTACTTC. This translates into CASSLVVGNIQYF.

A few counts support this clonotype. The chain employs TRBV5-1 and TRBJ2-7; tentatively, D is TRBD1 or TRBD2 (5 bases each). Trimming took 5 bases from V and 5 from J, leaving 17 bases between them. The CDR3 covers 14 residues. From germline, CDR1 is SGHRS and CDR2 YFSETQ. For the CDR3, the DNA is TGCGCCAGCAGTTTTATGGGGGAAGAGGACGAGCAGTACTTC. As protein: CASSFMGEEDEQYF.

The V call is TRBV5-4, the J call TRBJ2-3, with TRBD2 as a possible D gene (6 bases). Germline V gene data show CDR1 as SGHNT and CDR2 as YYREEE (reference sequence). The CDR3 extends over 15 amino acids. V was cut by 5 bases and J by 1 base, with 14 bases left in between. CDR3 region: CASRKGSSGTDTQYF. CDR3 DNA sequence: TGTGCCAGCAGAAAAGGCTCTAGCGGCACAGATACGCAGTATTTT.

The V call is TRBV29-1, the J call TRBJ1-1; no clear D gene. This CDR3 has 13 residues. The ends were cut back, 7 bases at V and 3 bases at J, with 15 bases in the middle. The germline V gene encodes CDR1 SQVTM and CDR2 ANQGSEA. The CDR3 region is CSARVSGDTEAFF. The DNA of the CDR3 is TGCAGCGCCCGCGTAAGCGGGGACACTGAAGCTTTCTTT.

This chain uses TRBV6-5 with TRBJ1-2, with a weak D call TRBD1 (5 bases). Trimming stripped 7 bases from V and 0 bases from J, with 18 bases between. The CDR3 is 16 residues long. Per the germline V gene, CDR1 is MNHEY and CDR2 is SVGAGI. Here the CDR3 reads CASTPQGRLPNYGYTF. Written as DNA, the CDR3 is TGTGCCAGCACCCCCCAGGGCAGACTACCTAACTATGGCTACACCTTC.

The V and J genes are TRBV4-3 and TRBJ1-5; 10 positions agree with TRBD1. Looked up from germline, CDR1 is LGHNA and CDR2 is YSLEER. The CDR3 runs 19 residues. Trimming at V came to 0 bases and at J to 4 bases, leaving 12 bases not matched to a gene. The CDR3 loop reads CASSQEGDRGRSVNQPQHF. DNA of the CDR3: TGCGCCAGCAGCCAAGAAGGCGACAGGGGGCGGTCGGTGAATCAGCCCCAGCATTTT.